This T cell receptor (beta chain) was retrieved from a study of T cell responses to AZD1222 COVID-19 vaccine. The CDR3 spans 16 residues. From germline, CDR1 is SGHRS and CDR2 YFSETQ. The ends were cut back, 0 bases at V and 4 bases at J, with 13 bases in the middle. A word on this clone: Its antigen is still unknown.

Assay used: immunoSEQ multiplex PCR; TCRdb lists only in-frame clones, some missing. The data hold some 150,000 clones, with more than 75% observed a single time. General study results and limits: Across the whole spike, CD4 TCRs peaked at regions 160-218 and 743-854. Baseline testing showed seropositivity in only a handful of AZD1222 recipients.

This TCR was recovered from an adult who received the AZD1222 COVID-19 vaccine. The material was peripheral blood, obtained 28 days after the second AZD1222 dose. V and J are TRBV5-1 and TRBJ2-2, with a tentative D call TRBD2 (6 bases). CDR3 protein: CASSLVRGKGTGELFF. The DNA of the CDR3 is TGCGCCAGCAGCTTGGTTCGGGGGAAGGGCACCGGGGAGCTGTTTTTT.